The 28 T cell receptor beta chains below all came from one sample that was sequenced in a study of T cell changes during pregnancy in multiple sclerosis. Clones were sequenced by immunoSEQ multiplex PCR, and TCRdb holds only the in-frame ones, with some missing. Counted here are roughly 64,000 clones, roughly 93% occurring once; the ten biggest clones make up roughly 1.4%. Material: peripheral blood, obtained in the second trimester of pregnancy. All receptors come from a female donor with multiple sclerosis, enrolled in a pregnancy study.

V usage is TRBV6-5 and J usage is TRBJ2-1; 7 bases are a match to TRBD2. The length of the CDR3 is 14 residues. CDR1 is MNHEY, CDR2 SVGAGI, per germline. V dropped 1 base and J dropped 3; count of bases not matched to a gene: 0. CDR3 in amino acids: CASSYWEGYNEQFF. DNA for the CDR3: TGTGCCAGCAGTTACTGGGAGGGCTACAATGAGCAGTTCTTC.

The J gene is TRBJ1-6, the V gene TRBV18; the match to TRBD1 covers 7 bases. The CDR3 is 15 residues long. Trimming took 3 bases from V and 11 from J; bases not matched to a gene: 10. Germline CDR1 reads KGHSH; CDR2 reads LQKENI. CDR3 sequence (DNA): TGTGCCAGCTCACCGACAGGGATCGCGTCGGCACCCCTCCACTTT. Protein product: CASSPTGIASAPLHF.

This chain uses TRBV7-9 with TRBJ1-1; no definite D call. Germline CDR1 reads SEHNR; CDR2 reads FQNEAQ (reference sequence). With 1 base removed from V and 1 base from J, the gap between germline ends came to 13 bases. The CDR3 runs 16 residues. The CDR3 DNA reads TGTGCCAGCAGCTTAGGCTTCGCCGCCGGGAACACTGAAGCTTTCTTT. This codes for CASSLGFAAGNTEAFF. Combining the CDR3 with reference TRBV7-9 and TRBJ1-1 gives the whole variable domain DTGVSQNPRHKITKRGQNVTFRCDPISEHNRLYWYRQTLGQGPEFLTYFQNEAQLEKSRLLSDRFSAERPKGSFSTLEIQRTEQGDSAMYLCASSLGFAAGNTEAFFGQGTRLTVV.

CDR3 in amino acids: CASSGSRTADTQYF. The CDR3 DNA reads TGTGCCAGCAGCGGGTCACGGACAGCAGATACGCAGTATTTT. J is TRBJ2-3 and V is TRBV5-6; TRBD1 is a possible D gene (6 bases). CDR3 size: 14 residues. Trimming stripped 4 bases from V and 4 bases from J, with 13 bases between. Per germline, CDR1 SGHDT and CDR2 YYEEEE.

The J gene is TRBJ1-6, the V gene TRBV5-1, with 8 bases identical to TRBD1. Trimming removed 1 base from V and 10 bases from J; junction bases left unmatched: 4. Germline lookup yields CDR1 SGHRS and CDR2 YFSETQ. This CDR3 comprises 14 residues. CDR3 in amino acids: CASSLRQGNSPLHF. The CDR3 DNA sequence: TGCGCCAGCAGCTTGCGACAGGGGAACTCACCCCTCCACTTT.

The V and J genes are TRBV11-2 and TRBJ1-4; 7 nucleotides match TRBD1. The germline V gene encodes CDR1 SGHAT and CDR2 FQNNGV. With 6 bases clipped from V and 3 bases from J, the junction kept 7 bases outside the gene matches. This CDR3 is built from 15 residues. CDR3 nucleotide sequence: TGTGCCAGCAGAAGCGACAGGGTGGCTAATGAAAAACTGTTTTTT. It codes for CASRSDRVANEKLFF.

CDR3 region: CASGPTVSGGTSTDTQYF. CDR3 coding DNA: TGTGCCAGCGGACCCACTGTCAGCGGGGGCACTAGCACAGATACGCAGTATTTT. The V gene is TRBV5-6, the J gene TRBJ2-3; 8 bases are a match to TRBD2. J gave up 0 bases and V 7 bases, and 16 bases lay outside the gene matches. The CDR3 is 18 amino acids. The germline V gene encodes CDR1 SGHDT and CDR2 YYEEEE.

The gene calls are TRBV5-4 and TRBJ2-3; 11 bases match TRBD1. The CDR3 is 15 residues long. V lost 0 bases, J lost 8 bases, and 5 bases stayed unmatched. Germline values: CDR1 SGHNT, CDR2 YYREEE (reference sequence). CDR3 in DNA: TGTGCCAGCAGCTTGGGAGGGACAGGGGGGTTTACGCAGTATTTT. Translated: CASSLGGTGGFTQYF. The whole variable domain, remainder taken from reference TRBV5-4 and TRBJ2-3, is ETGVTQSPTHLIKTRGQQVTLRCSSQSGHNTVSWYQQALGQGPQFIFQYYREEENGRGNFPPRFSGLQFPNYSSELNVNALELDDSALYLCASSLGGTGGFTQYFGPGTRLTVL.

The chain is built from TRBV6-6 and TRBJ2-5; a possible D gene is TRBD2 (7 bases). This CDR3 region has 15 residues. Germline V gene data show CDR1 as MNHNY and CDR2 as SVGAGI (reference sequence). Between the trimmed V and J ends, which lost 6 bases and 5 bases, there was a span of 19 bases. CDR3 residues: CASRDPRGGPETQYF. CDR3 sequence (DNA): TGTGCCAGCAGGGATCCTAGGGGGGGCCCGGAGACCCAGTACTTC.

This clone has just one count. V is TRBV4-1 and J is TRBJ1-4; no clear D. CDR1 is MGHRA, CDR2 YSYEKL, per germline. The CDR3 spans 16 residues. Trimming took off 6 bases at V and 2 bases at J, with 16 bases between the two ends. The chain's CDR3 is CASRLRAGGTNEKLFF. CDR3 sequence (DNA): TGCGCCAGCAGACTCCGGGCGGGAGGCACTAATGAAAAACTGTTTTTT.

The rearrangement joins TRBV4-2 to TRBJ1-2; D is uncertain. Germline V gene data show CDR1 as LGHNA and CDR2 as YNFKEQ. This CDR3 is 14 amino acids long. Trimming took 0 bases from V and 1 from J, leaving 6 bases between them. CDR3 loop: CASSQDGHNYGYTF. The CDR3 DNA reads TGTGCCAGCAGCCAAGATGGGCATAACTATGGCTACACCTTC.

The chain uses TRBV5-1 and TRBJ1-3; D gene uncertain. Trimming removed 1 base from V and 3 bases from J, with 14 bases in between. The CDR3 totals 16 residues. Germline-derived CDR1 and CDR2 are SGHRS and YFSETQ. CDR3 amino acids: CASSLTPRSGGNTIYF. DNA of the CDR3: TGCGCCAGCAGCTTGACCCCTCGCAGTGGTGGAAACACCATATATTTT.

The genes are TRBV6-6 and TRBJ2-6; unclear D gene. V was cut by 1 base and J by 2 bases, with 6 bases left in between. The germline gives CDR1 MNHNY, CDR2 SVGAGI (reference sequence). The CDR3 covers 15 residues. This chain's CDR3 is CASSYWQAGANVLTF. CDR3 coding DNA: TGTGCCAGCAGTTACTGGCAGGCTGGGGCCAACGTCCTGACTTTC.

This chain uses TRBV4-3 with TRBJ1-3; D call uncertain. The CDR3 runs to 16 residues. Germline loops: CDR1 LGHNA, CDR2 YSLEER. V shed 0 bases and J shed 4 bases, with 13 bases lying between them. The CDR3 is CASSQDTAGGGNTIYF. The CDR3 DNA follows: TGCGCCAGCAGCCAAGATACCGCCGGCGGCGGAAACACCATATATTTT.

A single count supports this clone. The chain recombines TRBV5-1 with TRBJ2-1; 8 positions match TRBD1. With V trimmed by 0 bases and J by 7 bases, 3 bases remained unmatched. The CDR3 is 14 amino acids. The V gene's germline CDR1 is SGHRS and CDR2 YFSETQ. The CDR3 nucleotides are TGCGCCAGCAGCTTGGGACAGGGGAGAAATGAGCAGTTCTTC. Its translation: CASSLGQGRNEQFF.

The chain employs TRBV5-6 and TRBJ1-2; D perhaps matches TRBD1 (5 bases). V gave up 4 bases and J gave up 4 bases, with 20 bases separating them. Germline CDR1 and CDR2: SGHDT and YYEEEE. The CDR3 loop spans 16 amino acids. CDR3 sequence reads: CASSLSGDGGGYGYTF. The CDR3 DNA is TGTGCCAGCAGCCTCTCGGGGGATGGCGGGGGCTATGGCTACACCTTC. The variable domain in full, with the rest retrieved from reference TRBV5-6 and TRBJ1-2, is DAGVTQSPTHLIKTRGQQVTLRCSPKSGHDTVSWYQQALGQGPQFIFQYYEEEERQRGNFPDRFSGHQFPNYSSELNVNALLLGDSALYLCASSLSGDGGGYGYTFGSGTRLTVV.

V usage is TRBV5-1 and J usage is TRBJ1-1, with 11 bases fitting TRBD1. The CDR3 totals 15 residues. The V segment lost 3 bases and the J segment 5 bases; nucleotides outside the gene matches: 6. CDR1 is SGHRS and CDR2 is YFSETQ in the germline V gene. The CDR3, as DNA: TGCGCCAGCAGCTGGACCGGGACAGGGGGAACTGAAGCTTTCTTT. Amino acid sequence: CASSWTGTGGTEAFF.

The chain carries TRBV9 and TRBJ2-3; TRBD2 matches at 9 bases. The V gene end was trimmed by 4 bases and the J gene end by 6 bases; junction bases not matched to a gene: 12. CDR1 and CDR2 from the germline V gene are SGDLS and YYNGEE. The CDR3 loop spans 16 amino acids. CDR3 nucleotide sequence: TGTGCCAGCAGCCCCAGGGTAGCGGGGGCCGGGGATACGCAGTATTTT. Translating it yields CASSPRVAGAGDTQYF.

This sequence joins TRBV7-2 and TRBJ2-7, with 7 bases identical to TRBD2. From germline, CDR1 is SGHTA and CDR2 FQGNSA. The CDR3 is 14 residues long. The J segment lost 2 bases and the V segment lost 4 bases, leaving 5 bases of the junction unmatched. CDR3 residues: CASSSQSGAYEQYF. The CDR3 DNA reads TGTGCCAGCAGCTCACAAAGCGGGGCCTACGAGCAGTACTTC.

The chain links TRBV5-1 to TRBJ1-3; 7 bases are a match to TRBD1. The germline V gene encodes CDR1 SGHRS and CDR2 YFSETQ. The CDR3 is 15 residues long. The ends lost 1 base at V and 2 bases at J; junction bases unmatched: 3. CDR3 DNA sequence: TGCGCCAGCAGCTTGTGGCAGGGGGCTGGAAACACCATATATTTT. Translation gives CASSLWQGAGNTIYF.

The chain recombines TRBV6-1 with TRBJ2-7; D might be TRBD1 (5 bases). The V and J ends lost 0 bases and 5 bases respectively, with 11 bases between them. Germline V gene data show CDR1 as MNHNS and CDR2 as SASEGT. The CDR3 is 14 residues long. Here the CDR3 DNA reads TGTGCCAGCAGTGAAGCGGATGACAGCCACGAGCAGTACTTC. As protein: CASSEADDSHEQYF.

The chain joins TRBV4-1 to TRBJ1-5, with 7 bases aligning to TRBD1. The CDR3 totals 15 residues. The ends lost 1 base at V and 2 bases at J; junction bases unmatched: 2. Germline V gene lookup returns CDR1 MGHRA and CDR2 YSYEKL. The DNA for the CDR3 is TGCGCCAGCAGCCAAGGAACAGGGGGCAATCAGCCCCAGCATTTT. Translation gives CASSQGTGGNQPQHF.

The chain has TRBV30 and TRBJ2-7, with unresolved D. V lost 0 bases to trimming and J lost 4 bases, with 10 bases between them. This CDR3 spans 13 amino acids. CDR1 is GTSNPN and CDR2 is SVGIG in the germline V gene (reference sequence). The CDR3 DNA sequence: TGTGCCTGGAGTGTACAGATCGCATACGAGCAGTACTTC. This gives the protein CAWSVQIAYEQYF.

CDR3 nucleotides: TGTGCCAGCAGTTTCTCACGGGGAATGAGCTCCTATAATTCACCCCTCCACTTT. Translation gives CASSFSRGMSSYNSPLHF. V gene TRBV28 combines with J gene TRBJ1-6; no definite D call. The CDR3 contains 18 residues. V was trimmed by 3 bases and J by 0 bases, leaving 15 bases between them. The germline gives CDR1 MDHEN, CDR2 SYDVKM.

This clone was counted once. The chain is built from TRBV9 and TRBJ1-2; 9 bases are a match to TRBD1. The CDR3 has 15 residues. The germline V gene encodes CDR1 SGDLS and CDR2 YYNGEE. Unmatched junction bases numbered 7, after V lost 2 bases and J lost 5 bases. For the CDR3, the DNA is TGTGCCAGCAGCGTTCAGACCGGGACAGGGTATGGCTACACCTTC. Translated, it gives CASSVQTGTGYGYTF.

V and J are TRBV25-1 and TRBJ1-1; 7 nucleotides match TRBD1. Germline lookup yields CDR1 MGHDK and CDR2 SYGVNS. V was pared by 4 bases and J by 5 bases, with 4 bases of the junction left unmatched. This CDR3 contains 13 residues. The CDR3 protein is CASSVTQGTEAFF. The CDR3 DNA reads TGTGCCAGCAGTGTAACACAGGGGACTGAAGCTTTCTTT. Filled out from reference TRBV25-1 and TRBJ1-1, the complete variable domain reads EADIYQTPRYLVIGTGKKITLECSQTMGHDKMYWYQQDPGMELHLIHYSYGVNSTEKGDLSSESTVSRIRTEHFPLTLESARPSHTSQYLCASSVTQGTEAFFGQGTRLTVV.

This clone appeared a single time. The chain combines TRBV4-1 with TRBJ1-3; 10 nucleotides match TRBD1. The CDR3 totals 15 residues. Germline CDR1 and CDR2: MGHRA and YSYEKL. Unmatched junction bases numbered 5, after V lost 1 base and J lost 8 bases. CDR3 amino acids: CASSQAGTGEYTIYF. CDR3 in DNA: TGCGCCAGCAGCCAAGCGGGGACAGGGGAATACACCATATATTTT.

V usage is TRBV19 and J usage is TRBJ2-4, with D uncertain. CDR3 length: 13 residues. From germline, CDR1 is LNHDA and CDR2 SQIVND (reference sequence). V lost 7 bases, J lost 0 bases, and 7 bases lay in between. CDR3 bases: TGTGCCAGTACGGAGCCAGCCAAAAACATTCAGTACTTC. Its protein product is CASTEPAKNIQYF.